This passage covers 7 T cell receptor beta chains from one sample sequenced in a study of beta chain features in type 1 diabetes. What these receptors recognize is not known. Findings of the study overall: Among all four CD4+ subsets, Type 1 diabetes patients had TCRB CDR3s that were moderately but significantly shorter.

The authors reverse transcribed all of the isolated RNA, so sequencing captured expressed TCRB transcripts. Repertoires were generated with immunoSEQ multiplex PCR, while TCRdb's copy carries only in-frame clones and drops some. The sample contains roughly 260,000 clones, roughly 21% of which appear only once. Sequencing was done on a sample of naive CD4+ T cells from blood. The source of these receptors is a woman between 40 and 55 years old with type 1 diabetes.

The V gene is TRBV4-2, the J gene TRBJ1-1, with a tentative D call TRBD1 (6 bases). The germline V gene has CDR1 LGHNA and CDR2 YNFKEQ. The CDR3 runs 16 residues. V lost 0 bases, J lost 5 bases, and 16 bases lay in between. For the CDR3, the DNA is TGTGCCAGCAGCCAAGAGTTCCATCAGGGGCGGACTGAAGCTTTCTTT. Its translation is CASSQEFHQGRTEAFF.

This clone has just a few counts. This chain links TRBV7-3 with TRBJ2-5, with 8 bases identical to TRBD1. Per the germline V gene, CDR1 is SGHTA and CDR2 is FQGTGA. This CDR3 spans 14 amino acids. After removal of 6 bases from V and 4 bases from J, the junction contained 7 bases not matched to a gene. The CDR3, as DNA: TGTGCCAGCAGTCGCGGGACAGGTGGAGAGACCCAGTACTTC. Amino acid sequence: CASSRGTGGETQYF.

The rearrangement links TRBV28 to TRBJ2-7, with a possible D match to TRBD2 (5 bases). The CDR3 runs to 13 residues. Germline V gene data show CDR1 as MDHEN and CDR2 as SYDVKM. V lost 6 bases and J lost 2, with 11 bases in between. The CDR3, as DNA: TGTGCCAGCAGCCGAGGGAGCCCCTACGAGCAGTACTTC. Its protein product is CASSRGSPYEQYF.

This clone showed up just a few times. This sequence joins TRBV18 and TRBJ2-1, with D unresolved. The germline CDR1 and CDR2 sequences are KGHSH and LQKENI. This CDR3 region has 11 residues. The germline V and J ends were trimmed by 2 bases and 7 bases, with 3 bases remaining between them. The CDR3 DNA follows: TGTGCCAGCTCACCAGTAAATGAGCAGTTCTTC. Protein: CASSPVNEQFF.

This clone was counted a few times. V gene TRBV20-1 combines with J gene TRBJ2-1; D possibly corresponds to TRBD2 (6 bases). Germline CDR1 is DFQATT and CDR2 is SNEGSKA (reference sequence). CDR3 length: 11 residues. V was clipped by 8 bases and J by 7 bases, with 12 bases between them. CDR3 nucleotides: TGCAGTCCGGACTACTTAAATGAGCAGTTCTTC. Its translation: CSPDYLNEQFF.

This clone appeared a few times. This chain joins TRBV4-1 and TRBJ2-7, with 9 bases that match TRBD1. Trimming at V came to 4 bases and at J to 7 bases, leaving 8 bases not matched to a gene. The CDR3 covers 14 residues. Germline-derived CDR1 and CDR2 are MGHRA and YSYEKL. The CDR3 region is CASSPRDRVREQYF. For the CDR3, the DNA is TGCGCCAGCAGCCCGAGGGACAGGGTGCGAGAGCAGTACTTC.

Concerning this clone: The same CDR3 is also encoded by other DNA sequences in this sample. The V and J genes are TRBV5-1 and TRBJ1-5, with D perhaps matching TRBD1 (6 bases). Germline V CDR1 and CDR2: SGHRS, YFSETQ. The CDR3 consists of 15 residues. Trimming removed 0 bases at V and 7 bases at J, with 14 bases between. Written as DNA, the CDR3 is TGCGCCAGCAGCTTGGTTGGCGGGGGCGGCCAGCCCCAGCATTTT. Amino acids: CASSLVGGGGQPQHF.